There are a few counts of the clone carrying this TCR beta chain. The source of the sample is a study of blood T cell repertoires in COVID-19. The repertoire was sequenced with immunoSEQ multiplex PCR; TCRdb's copy has only in-frame clones and lacks some. Of approximately 200,000 clones in the sample, just under 85% are singletons; the top ten hold 1.3%. Trimming cost V 3 bases and J 0 bases; bases outside gene matches: 8. The germline CDR1 and CDR2 sequences are MNHEY and SMNVEV (reference sequence). This CDR3 region has 16 residues. This chain links TRBV27 with TRBJ2-7; TRBD1 matches 7 bases. The sample taken for sequencing was PBMCs or T cells enriched from blood (not recorded which). This TCR derives from a woman in her thirties or forties with acute COVID-19. DNA for the CDR3: TGTGCCAGCAGTTTTAAGAGACAGGGTTCCTCCTACGAGCAGTACTTC. Translating gives CASSFKRQGSSYEQYF.